This entry lists 23 T cell receptor beta chains sequenced from one sample in a study of cytomegalovirus exposure and HLA in healthy donors. Researchers ran the PCR with 60 Vbeta and 13 Jbeta primers. Sequenced by immunoSEQ multiplex PCR; TCRdb stores in-frame clones only, minus some. The sample's table shows roughly 120,000 clones. Sequences were obtained from PBMCs. These receptors all come from a man in his forties or fifties in good health and CMV-seropositive.

The V call is TRBV6-6, the J call TRBJ2-1; TRBD1 agrees at 8 bases. V was clipped by 2 bases and J by 6 bases; unmatched bases: 6. The V gene's germline CDR1 is MNHNY and CDR2 SVGAGI (reference sequence). The CDR3 contains 15 residues. CDR3 in amino acids: CASSYHGQGGNEQFF. The CDR3 region has the DNA TGTGCCAGCAGTTACCACGGACAGGGAGGCAATGAGCAGTTCTTC.

The chain carries TRBV5-1 and TRBJ2-3, with 15 positions matching TRBD2. With V trimmed by 1 base and J by 5 bases, 5 bases remained unmatched. Germline V gene sequence: CDR1 SGHRS, CDR2 YFSETQ. The CDR3 loop spans 17 amino acids. CDR3 residues: CASSLMGLAGGEDTQYF. The CDR3 DNA reads as TGCGCCAGCAGCTTGATGGGACTAGCGGGAGGAGAAGATACGCAGTATTTT.

The rearrangement uses TRBV5-6 and TRBJ1-1, with TRBD1 as a possible D gene (6 bases). This CDR3 contains 12 residues. Germline lookup yields CDR1 SGHDT and CDR2 YYEEEE. Trimming left V 0 bases short and J 9 bases short, with 9 bases between. Here the CDR3 reads CASSLGQDQAFF. For the CDR3, the DNA is TGTGCCAGCAGCTTGGGACAGGACCAAGCTTTCTTT.

Turning to this clone: At one end, the junction sequence differs from germline, possibly due to a read error. The CDR3 DNA is TGTGCCAGCAGCTGGCGGACAGGGCCCTCCCAATACTTC. It encodes CASSWRTGPSQYF. The chain recombines TRBV5-6 with TRBJ2-5; 8 bases align to TRBD1. Germline-derived CDR1 and CDR2 are SGHDT and YYEEEE. The length of the CDR3 is 13 residues.

V and J are TRBV11-2 and TRBJ2-1; 11 nucleotides align to TRBD2. This CDR3 is built from 15 residues. Germline V gene lookup returns CDR1 SGHAT and CDR2 FQNNGV. The V and J ends lost 1 base and 6 bases, in that order; junction bases with no gene match: 2. The CDR3 reads CASSLGTSGSNEQFF. CDR3 coding DNA: TGTGCCAGCAGCTTAGGCACTAGCGGGAGCAATGAGCAGTTCTTC. Full variable domain (rest looked up from reference TRBV11-2 and TRBJ2-1): EAGVAQSPRYKIIEKRQSVAFWCNPISGHATLYWYQQILGQGPKLLIQFQNNGVVDDSQLPKDRFSAERLKGVDSTLKIQPAKLEDSAVYLCASSLGTSGSNEQFFGPGTRLTVL.

This rearrangement joins TRBV6-1 to TRBJ1-1, with D tentatively TRBD1 (5 bases). Deletions cut 0 bases from V and 3 bases from J, with 11 bases between. This CDR3 region has 15 residues. CDR1 MNHNS and CDR2 SASEGT come from the germline V gene. The CDR3 loop is CASSEAFQGHTEAFF. CDR3 sequence (DNA): TGTGCCAGCAGTGAAGCGTTCCAGGGCCACACTGAAGCTTTCTTT.

The genes are TRBV5-8 and TRBJ2-7; D not resolved. Per germline, CDR1 SGHTS and CDR2 YDEGEE. Trimming shortened V by 4 bases and J by 0 bases, and 8 bases separated the two germline ends. The CDR3 is made up of 13 amino acids. The CDR3: CASSRHHSYEQYF. CDR3 nucleotide sequence: TGTGCCAGCAGCCGACACCACTCCTACGAGCAGTACTTC.

V and J are TRBV28 and TRBJ2-5; TRBD2 is a possible D gene (5 bases). The CDR3 runs to 14 residues. Germline V gives CDR1 MDHEN, CDR2 SYDVKM. V was cut by 3 bases and J by 5 bases, with 13 bases left in between. CDR3 DNA: TGTGCCAGCAGTTTCAGCGGAGCCCGGGAGACCCAGTACTTC. Protein sequence: CASSFSGARETQYF. The entire variable domain, with the rest obtained from reference TRBV28 and TRBJ2-5, is as follows: DVKVTQSSRYLVKRTGEKVFLECVQDMDHENMFWYRQDPGLGLRLIYFSYDVKMKEKGDIPEGYSVSREKKERFSLILESASTNQTSMYLCASSFSGARETQYFGPGTRLLVL.

The genes are TRBV10-3 and TRBJ1-1; D gene ambiguous. Trimming took off 4 bases at V and 2 bases at J, with 11 bases between the two ends. Germline V lookup: CDR1 ENHRY, CDR2 SYGVKD. CDR3 length: 14 residues. CDR3 sequence reads: CAISVRSENTEAFF. DNA of the CDR3: TGTGCCATCAGTGTTCGGAGTGAAAACACTGAAGCTTTCTTT.

This sequence joins TRBV6-5 and TRBJ2-6, with no clear D. CDR1 and CDR2 (germline): MNHEY, SVGAGI. The CDR3 runs to 14 residues. V was shortened by 2 bases and J by 2 bases, with 4 bases between the two germline ends. The CDR3 DNA reads TGTGCCAGCAGTTACGAGGCTGGGGCCAACGTCCTGACTTTC. Its translation: CASSYEAGANVLTF.

The chain links TRBV6-6 to TRBJ2-7; TRBD2 might be the D (6 bases). Per the germline V gene, CDR1 is MNHNY and CDR2 is SVGAGI (reference sequence). The CDR3 has 14 residues. With 0 bases removed from V and 4 bases from J, the gap between germline ends came to 10 bases. The CDR3 here is CASSYSMGRYEQYF. CDR3 DNA sequence: TGTGCCAGCAGTTACTCGATGGGGAGGTACGAGCAGTACTTC.

This chain connects TRBV18 to TRBJ2-2; maybe TRBD2 (6 bases). CDR1 is KGHSH and CDR2 is LQKENI in the germline V gene. The CDR3 has 15 residues. V was clipped by 1 base and J by 1 base, with 7 bases between them. The CDR3 nucleotides read TGTGCCAGCTCACCACGGGACTTGAACACCGGGGAGCTGTTTTTT. This codes for CASSPRDLNTGELFF.

This CDR3 is CASSTSDRGTAEAFF. Here the CDR3 DNA reads TGTGCCAGTAGTACTTCAGACAGGGGTACCGCTGAAGCTTTCTTT. The rearrangement uses TRBV19 and TRBJ1-1, with 8 bases fitting TRBD1. The germline V gene encodes CDR1 LNHDA and CDR2 SQIVND (reference sequence). V gave up 4 bases and J gave up 6 bases; unmatched junction bases: 10. The CDR3 is 15 residues long. Full variable domain (remainder filled in from reference TRBV19 and TRBJ1-1): DGGITQSPKYLFRKEGQNVTLSCEQNLNHDAMYWYRQDPGQGLRLIYYSQIVNDFQKGDIAEGYSVSREKKESFPLTVTSAQKNPTAFYLCASSTSDRGTAEAFFGQGTRLTVV.

The chain joins TRBV28 to TRBJ2-7, with D possibly matching TRBD1 (6 bases). CDR3 length: 11 amino acids. Trimming left V 5 bases short and J 6 bases short, with 8 bases between. Germline lookup yields CDR1 MDHEN and CDR2 SYDVKM. The CDR3 spells CASSRGGEQYF. As DNA, the CDR3 is TGTGCCAGCAGTCGAGGGGGCGAGCAGTACTTC.

In DNA, the CDR3 is TGTGCCAGCAGTTTAAGGGACAGGGGCTACGAGCAGTACTTC. Its protein product is CASSLRDRGYEQYF. This rearrangement joins TRBV27 to TRBJ2-7; 10 nucleotides align to TRBD1. V gave up 2 bases and J gave up 3 bases; unmatched junction bases: 1. The CDR3 is 14 residues long. CDR1 and CDR2 (germline): MNHEY, SMNVEV (reference sequence).

The chain has TRBV9 and TRBJ2-7, with 8 bases that match TRBD2. The germline V gene encodes CDR1 SGDLS and CDR2 YYNGEE. The CDR3 runs 15 residues. V dropped 0 bases and J dropped 7; count of bases not matched to a gene: 9. DNA of the CDR3: TGTGCCAGCAGCGTAGAGAGCGGGAGCGCGGGGGAGCAGTACTTC. The encoded protein is CASSVESGSAGEQYF.

The genes are TRBV7-2 and TRBJ2-1, with 8 bases fitting TRBD2. The CDR3 runs to 14 residues. The germline V gene has CDR1 SGHTA and CDR2 FQGNSA. V lost 5 bases and J lost 7; bases outside the gene matches: 7. CDR3 coding DNA: TGTGCCAGCAGCCAAGCGGGAGTAATGAATGAGCAGTTCTTC. It translates to CASSQAGVMNEQFF.

The J gene is TRBJ1-1, the V gene TRBV4-2, with D uncertain. Germline assignment: CDR1 LGHNA and CDR2 YNFKEQ. V was pared by 1 base and J by 1 base, with 10 bases between. This CDR3 has 15 amino acids. The CDR3 region has the DNA TGTGCCAGCAGCCAAGGGCTGGCGGGGAACACTGAAGCTTTCTTT. Its translation is CASSQGLAGNTEAFF.

The rearrangement joins TRBV18 to TRBJ2-3, with 11 bases identical to TRBD2. V trimming: 5 bases; J trimming: 2 bases; junction bases outside the gene matches: 6. CDR1 and CDR2 from the germline V gene are KGHSH and LQKENI. The CDR3 is made up of 16 amino acids. CDR3 nucleotide sequence: TGTGCCAGCTCATCAAAGACTAGCGGGGTCACAGATACGCAGTATTTT. This codes for CASSSKTSGVTDTQYF.

The J gene is TRBJ2-3, the V gene TRBV7-9; the D gene is possibly TRBD2 (5 bases). The V gene lost 0 bases and the J gene lost 5 bases, with 9 bases spanning the gap. This CDR3 has 14 amino acids. Germline-derived CDR1 and CDR2 are SEHNR and FQNEAQ (reference sequence). The CDR3 bases are TGTGCCAGCAGCTTAGCGAGGGAAGGAGATACGCAGTATTTT. Encoded protein: CASSLAREGDTQYF.

This chain connects TRBV19 to TRBJ2-5, with TRBD2 matching 7 bases. Germline V gene sequence: CDR1 LNHDA, CDR2 SQIVND (reference sequence). The CDR3 covers 16 residues. V shed 1 base, J shed 3 bases, and the junction held 8 bases outside the gene matches. CDR3 in amino acids: CASSIAVAAGEETQYF. The CDR3 DNA is TGTGCCAGTAGTATAGCGGTAGCGGCGGGGGAAGAGACCCAGTACTTC.

The chain links TRBV13 to TRBJ1-2; perhaps TRBD1 as D (5 bases). Trimming took off 3 bases at V and 8 bases at J, with 16 bases between the two ends. CDR1 and CDR2 (germline): PRHDT, FYEKMQ (reference sequence). There are 14 residues in the CDR3. For the CDR3, the DNA is TGTGCCAGCAGCTTCGGGGGTTCTATGCAAGGCTACACCTTC. Translated, it gives CASSFGGSMQGYTF.

The V and J genes are TRBV6-4 and TRBJ2-7; TRBD2 is a possible D gene (5 bases). Germline V gene lookup returns CDR1 MRHNA and CDR2 SNTAGT. Deletions cut 2 bases from V and 4 bases from J, with 24 bases between. CDR3 length: 18 amino acids. This CDR3 reads CASSDPRVSASREYEQYF. For the CDR3, the DNA is TGTGCCAGCAGTGACCCAAGGGTCTCGGCTAGCAGAGAATACGAGCAGTACTTC.